This T cell receptor (beta chain) was sequenced in a study of T cells after yellow fever vaccination. Study background: With SMART-Seq v4 Ultra Low Input, the fractions containing low cell numbers were prepared.

This clonotype was counted a few times. The antigen is not known. Germline V gene sequence: CDR1 KGHSH, CDR2 LQKENI. V lost 2 bases and J 0 bases, leaving 5 bases between the germline ends. This CDR3 comprises 14 residues. TCRdb reprocessed the 5' RACE reads via MiXCR and lists one record per CDR3 protein. The sample lists more than 450,000 distinct CDR3 sequences, 20% to 25% occurring once. General observations from the study: Clones from primary vaccination mostly reappeared after the booster (96% CD4, under 90% CD8).

The TCR comes from a young man who received the YFV17D yellow fever vaccine. Sequenced here: PBMCs, sampled approximately 22 days after the first yellow fever vaccination. The V call is TRBV18, the J call TRBJ2-4; D not resolved. In nucleotides, the CDR3 is TGTGCCAGCTCACCAGGGGTAGCCAAAAACATTCAGTACTTC. This translates into CASSPGVAKNIQYF.